The TCR beta chain under discussion was sequenced for a study of CD8+ T cells in alopecia areata. Extracted RNA was reverse transcribed into cDNA, the sequencing template. Generated by immunoSEQ multiplex PCR, the TCRdb table keeps only in-frame clones and is missing some. This sample includes 200,000 to 300,000 clones with no singletons; its ten biggest clones take up 1.2%. Pooled cutaneous lymph node cells were sorted using CD4, CD8alpha, NKG2D, NKG2ACE and other markers. The CDR3 spans 16 residues. Germline assignment: CDR1 LGHNA and CDR2 YNLKQL (reference sequence). This clone came up a few times. Gene names and germline refer to mouse. The read ends 4 residues early relative to the CDR3; the germline J gene fills the gap.

The rearrangement joins TRBV5 to TRBJ2-5; TRBD2 aligns across 11 bases. The clonotype was recovered from a C3H/HeJ mouse with alopecia areata. For the strain, the MHC haplotype given is H2-k. Sequenced input: CD4+ T cells sorted from a lymph node. The CDR3: CASSQAGLGGADTQYF. CDR3 DNA (partial): TGTGCCAGCAGCCAAGCAGGACTGGGGGGAGCGGAC.